This entry features one T cell receptor (beta chain) sequence. What it recognizes is unknown. This sample is part of a study of cytomegalovirus exposure and HLA in healthy donors. Whole-study findings and limits: Associated with cytomegalovirus, according to the listing, were fewer than 200 TCR beta chains. Among immune exposure information, only CMV serostatus was available. Sequencing likely generated an artifact that appeared as a cluster of highly shared sequence variants.

Use of 60 Vbeta and 13 Jbeta primers characterized the PCR. Produced via immunoSEQ multiplex PCR; TCRdb's table is partial and in-frame only. The sample comprises tens of thousands of clones, approximately 47% of which are singletons, and roughly 2% rests with the top ten. After removal of 1 base from V and 6 bases from J, the junction contained 6 bases not matched to a gene. Germline CDR1 reads GTSNPN; CDR2 reads SVGIG (reference sequence). CDR3 length: 14 residues. The sequenced sample consisted of PBMCs. V usage is TRBV30 and J usage is TRBJ2-7, with 10 bases aligning to TRBD1. This TCR came from a woman in her fifties or sixties in good health and CMV-seronegative. The CDR3 DNA is TGTGCCTGGAGTGCCCGGGACAGGGGACGCGAGCAGTACTTC. This sequence encodes CAWSARDRGREQYF.